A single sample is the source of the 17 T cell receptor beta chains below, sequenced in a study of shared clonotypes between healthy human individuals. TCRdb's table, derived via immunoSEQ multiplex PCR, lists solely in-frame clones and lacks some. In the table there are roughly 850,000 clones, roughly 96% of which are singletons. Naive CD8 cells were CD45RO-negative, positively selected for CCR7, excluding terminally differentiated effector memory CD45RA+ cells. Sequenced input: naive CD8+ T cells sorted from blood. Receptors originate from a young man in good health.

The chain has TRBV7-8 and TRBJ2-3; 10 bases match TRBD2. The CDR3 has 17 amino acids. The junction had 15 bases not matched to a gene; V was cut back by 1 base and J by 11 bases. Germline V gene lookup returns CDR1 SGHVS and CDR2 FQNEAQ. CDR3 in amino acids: CASSLGRLAGDLGRQYF. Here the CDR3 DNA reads TGTGCCAGCAGCTTAGGGCGGCTAGCGGGAGACTTGGGGAGGCAGTATTTT.

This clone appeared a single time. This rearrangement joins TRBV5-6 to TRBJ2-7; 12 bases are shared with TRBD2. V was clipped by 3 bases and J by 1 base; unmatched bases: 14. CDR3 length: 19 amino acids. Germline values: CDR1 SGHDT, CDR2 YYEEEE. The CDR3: CASSSRGLAGQRGSYEQYF. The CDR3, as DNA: TGTGCCAGCAGCTCTAGGGGACTAGCGGGCCAAAGAGGGTCCTACGAGCAGTACTTC.

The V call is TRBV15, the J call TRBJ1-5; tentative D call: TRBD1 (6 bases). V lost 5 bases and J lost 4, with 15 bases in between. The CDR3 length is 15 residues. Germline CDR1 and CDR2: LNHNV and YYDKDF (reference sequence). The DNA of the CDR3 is TGTGCCACCAGCGGCGACCGGGGGCGTAATCAGCCCCAGCATTTT. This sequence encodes CATSGDRGRNQPQHF.

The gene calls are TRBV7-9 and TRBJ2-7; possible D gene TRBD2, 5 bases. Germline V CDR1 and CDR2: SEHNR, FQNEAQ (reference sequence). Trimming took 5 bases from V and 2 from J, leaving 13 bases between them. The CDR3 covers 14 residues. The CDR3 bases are TGTGCCAGCAGCGACAAACCACTAGCCTACGAGCAGTACTTC. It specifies CASSDKPLAYEQYF.

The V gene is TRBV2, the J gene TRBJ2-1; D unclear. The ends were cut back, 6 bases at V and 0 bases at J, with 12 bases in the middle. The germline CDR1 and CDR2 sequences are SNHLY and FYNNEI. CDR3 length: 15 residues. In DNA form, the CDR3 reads TGTGCCAGCAGGCAACTCCCAACCTCCTACAATGAGCAGTTCTTC. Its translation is CASRQLPTSYNEQFF.

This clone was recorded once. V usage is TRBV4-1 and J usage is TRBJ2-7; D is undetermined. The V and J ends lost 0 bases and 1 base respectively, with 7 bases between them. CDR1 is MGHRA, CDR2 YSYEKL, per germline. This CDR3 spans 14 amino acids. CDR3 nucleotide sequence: TGCGCCAGCAGCCAAGAAGCCTTATCCTACGAGCAGTACTTC. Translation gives CASSQEALSYEQYF.

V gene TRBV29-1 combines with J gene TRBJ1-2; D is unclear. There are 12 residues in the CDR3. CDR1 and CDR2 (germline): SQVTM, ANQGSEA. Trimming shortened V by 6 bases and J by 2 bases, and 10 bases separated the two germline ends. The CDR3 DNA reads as TGCAGCGTGCTCGGCCGGAACTATGGCTACACCTTC. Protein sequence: CSVLGRNYGYTF. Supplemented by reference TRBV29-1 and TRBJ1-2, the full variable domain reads SAVISQKPSRDICQRGTSLTIQCQVDSQVTMMFWYRQQPGQSLTLIATANQGSEATYESGFVIDKFPISRPNLTFSTLTVSNMSPEDSSIYLCSVLGRNYGYTFGSGTRLTVV.

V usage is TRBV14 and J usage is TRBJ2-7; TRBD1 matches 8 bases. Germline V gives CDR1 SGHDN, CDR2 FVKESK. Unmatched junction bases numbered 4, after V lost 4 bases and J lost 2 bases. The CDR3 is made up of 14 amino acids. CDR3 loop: CASSLGQATYEQYF. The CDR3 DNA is TGTGCCAGCAGCCTGGGACAGGCCACCTACGAGCAGTACTTC.

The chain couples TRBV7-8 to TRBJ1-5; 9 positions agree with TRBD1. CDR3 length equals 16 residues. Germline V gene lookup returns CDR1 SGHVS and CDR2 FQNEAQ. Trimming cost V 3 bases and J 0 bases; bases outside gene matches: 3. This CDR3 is CASSLRTGDSNQPQHF. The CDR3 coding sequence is TGTGCCAGCAGCTTGAGGACAGGGGATAGCAATCAGCCCCAGCATTTT.

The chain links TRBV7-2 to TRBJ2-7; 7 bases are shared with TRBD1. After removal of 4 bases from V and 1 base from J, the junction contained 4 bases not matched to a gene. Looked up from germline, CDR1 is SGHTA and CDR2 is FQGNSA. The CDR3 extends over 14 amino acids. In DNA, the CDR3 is TGTGCCAGCAGCTACGGGGACAGATCCTACGAGCAGTACTTC. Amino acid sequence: CASSYGDRSYEQYF.

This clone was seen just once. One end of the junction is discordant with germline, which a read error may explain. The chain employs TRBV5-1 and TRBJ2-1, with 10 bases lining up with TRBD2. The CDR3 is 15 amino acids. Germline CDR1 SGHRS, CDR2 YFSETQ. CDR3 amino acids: CASNLGTSAYNEQFF. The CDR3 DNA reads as TGCGCCAGCAACTTGGGGACTAGCGCCTACAATGAGCAGTTCTTC.

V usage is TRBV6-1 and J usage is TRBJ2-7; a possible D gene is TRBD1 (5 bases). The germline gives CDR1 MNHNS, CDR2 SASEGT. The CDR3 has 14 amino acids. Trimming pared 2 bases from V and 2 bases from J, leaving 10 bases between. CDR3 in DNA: TGTGCCAGCAGTGAATCCGACAGTCCCTACGAGCAGTACTTC. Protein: CASSESDSPYEQYF.

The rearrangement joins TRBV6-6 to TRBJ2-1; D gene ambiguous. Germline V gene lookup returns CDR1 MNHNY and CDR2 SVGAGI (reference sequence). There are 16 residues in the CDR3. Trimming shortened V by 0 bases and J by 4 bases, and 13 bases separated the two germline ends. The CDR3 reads CASSYSISTEYNEQFF. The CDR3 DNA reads TGTGCCAGCAGTTACTCGATTTCTACGGAATACAATGAGCAGTTCTTC.

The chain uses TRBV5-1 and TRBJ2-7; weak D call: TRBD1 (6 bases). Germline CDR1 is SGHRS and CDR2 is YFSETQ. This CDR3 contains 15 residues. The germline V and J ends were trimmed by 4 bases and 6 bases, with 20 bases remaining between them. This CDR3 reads CASSHDWGPQGEQYF. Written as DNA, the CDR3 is TGCGCCAGCAGCCACGACTGGGGGCCTCAAGGCGAGCAGTACTTC. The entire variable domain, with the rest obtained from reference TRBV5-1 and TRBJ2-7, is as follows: KAGVTQTPRYLIKTRGQQVTLSCSPISGHRSVSWYQQTPGQGLQFLFEYFSETQRNKGNFPGRFSGRQFSNSRSEMNVSTLELGDSALYLCASSHDWGPQGEQYFGPGTRLTVT.

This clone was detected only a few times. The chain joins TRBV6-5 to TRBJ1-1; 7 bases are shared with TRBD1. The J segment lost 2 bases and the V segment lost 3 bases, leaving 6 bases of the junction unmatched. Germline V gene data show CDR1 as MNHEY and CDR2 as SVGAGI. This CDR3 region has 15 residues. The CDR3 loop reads CASSYSYRGNTEAFF. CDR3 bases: TGTGCCAGCAGTTATTCATACAGGGGAAACACTGAAGCTTTCTTT.

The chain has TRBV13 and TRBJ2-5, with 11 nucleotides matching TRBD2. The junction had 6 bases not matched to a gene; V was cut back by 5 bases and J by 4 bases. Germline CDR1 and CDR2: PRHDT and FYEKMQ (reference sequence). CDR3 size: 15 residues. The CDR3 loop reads CASSKLGLAGETQYF. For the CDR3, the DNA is TGTGCCAGCAGCAAACTAGGACTAGCGGGAGAGACCCAGTACTTC.

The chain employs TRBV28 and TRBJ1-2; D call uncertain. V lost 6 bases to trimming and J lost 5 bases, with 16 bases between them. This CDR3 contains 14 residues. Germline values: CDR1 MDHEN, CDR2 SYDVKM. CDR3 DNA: TGTGCCAGCAGGAGTCAGCTCATCCTTTATGGCTACACCTTC. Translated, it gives CASRSQLILYGYTF.